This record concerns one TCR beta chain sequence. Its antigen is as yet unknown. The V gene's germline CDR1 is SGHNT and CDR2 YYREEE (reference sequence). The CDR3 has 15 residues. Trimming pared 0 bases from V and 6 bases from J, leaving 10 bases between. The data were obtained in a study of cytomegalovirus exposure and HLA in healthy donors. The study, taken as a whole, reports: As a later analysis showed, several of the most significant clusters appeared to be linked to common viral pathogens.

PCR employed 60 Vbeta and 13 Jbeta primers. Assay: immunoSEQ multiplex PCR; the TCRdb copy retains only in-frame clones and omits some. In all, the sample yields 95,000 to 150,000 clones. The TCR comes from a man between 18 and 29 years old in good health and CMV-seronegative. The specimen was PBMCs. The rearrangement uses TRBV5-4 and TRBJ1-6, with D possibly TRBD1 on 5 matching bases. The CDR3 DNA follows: TGTGCCAGCAGCTTGGGGAGGGGCTCTAATTCACCCCTCCACTTT. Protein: CASSLGRGSNSPLHF.